The 10 T cell receptor beta chains given below trace back to one sample, sequenced in a study of cytomegalovirus exposure and HLA in healthy donors (dated by TCRdb to about 2017). Library creation used the immunoSEQ multiplex PCR assay. For the multiplex PCR, a mixture combining 60 forward primers for TCR Vbeta segments and 13 reverse primers for TCR Jbeta segments was used. The clones in this table, taken by TCRdb from immuneACCESS, are in-frame only. Not every clone is retained; where verified, under half of the shortfall comes from an unresolved V gene, and the cause of the rest is unknown. The sample table holds around 83,000 clones, of which around 80% were seen once. Approximately 4.8% of the sample is in the top ten clones. Specimen: PBMCs. The receptors shown here come from a male donor in good health and CMV-seropositive.

J is TRBJ1-1 and V is TRBV29-1; unclear D gene. CDR3 size: 13 residues. Germline loops: CDR1 SQVTM, CDR2 ANQGSEA. The ends were cut back, 4 bases at V and 5 bases at J, with 14 bases in the middle. The CDR3 region is CSVGAGLTTEAFF. In DNA, the CDR3 is TGCAGCGTTGGGGCTGGGCTAACGACTGAAGCTTTCTTT.

The chain couples TRBV28 to TRBJ1-2; a possible D gene is TRBD1 (6 bases). There are 13 residues in the CDR3. Trimming shortened V by 2 bases and J by 7 bases, and 11 bases separated the two germline ends. CDR1 MDHEN and CDR2 SYDVKM come from the germline V gene. CDR3 residues: CASSLRGASGYTF. The DNA of the CDR3 is TGTGCCAGCAGTTTACGGGGGGCCTCTGGCTACACCTTC.

The chain has TRBV2 and TRBJ2-7, with D perhaps matching TRBD2 (6 bases). Per the germline V gene, CDR1 is SNHLY and CDR2 is FYNNEI. This CDR3 contains 13 residues. V lost 4 bases and J 6 bases, leaving 13 bases between the germline ends. This chain's CDR3 is CASSVLGGAEQYF. For the CDR3, the DNA is TGTGCCAGCAGTGTGTTAGGAGGGGCCGAGCAGTACTTC.

This clone was counted a single time. The rearrangement uses TRBV5-1 and TRBJ1-3; 9 bases map to TRBD1. CDR1 is SGHRS, CDR2 YFSETQ, per germline. The CDR3 contains 17 residues. Losses at the gene ends were 0 bases for V and 1 base for J; bases not matched to a gene: 5. CDR3 residues: CASSLAVGQGSGNTIYF. The DNA of the CDR3 is TGCGCCAGCAGCTTGGCCGTGGGACAGGGATCTGGAAACACCATATATTTT. The variable domain in full, completed from reference TRBV5-1 and TRBJ1-3, reads KAGVTQTPRYLIKTRGQQVTLSCSPISGHRSVSWYQQTPGQGLQFLFEYFSETQRNKGNFPGRFSGRQFSNSRSEMNVSTLELGDSALYLCASSLAVGQGSGNTIYFGEGSWLTVV.

The chain is built from TRBV7-6 and TRBJ1-2; 7 nucleotides line up with TRBD1. Unmatched junction bases numbered 13, after V lost 1 base and J lost 8 bases. The germline V gene has CDR1 SGHVS and CDR2 FNYEAQ. The CDR3 totals 16 residues. CDR3 amino acids: CASSLGGPGGLGGYTF. In DNA, the CDR3 is TGTGCCAGCAGCTTAGGGGGGCCAGGGGGACTCGGAGGCTACACCTTC. Using reference TRBV7-6 and TRBJ1-2 for the parts outside the CDR3, the full variable domain is GAGVSQSPRYKVTKRGQDVALRCDPISGHVSLYWYRQALGQGPEFLTYFNYEAQQDKSGLPNDRFSAERPEGSISTLTIQRTEQRDSAMYRCASSLGGPGGLGGYTFGSGTRLTVV.

The gene calls are TRBV6-1 and TRBJ1-5; possibly TRBD1 for D (5 bases). Germline V lookup: CDR1 MNHNS, CDR2 SASEGT. The CDR3 runs to 15 residues. Trimming pared 7 bases from V and 4 bases from J, leaving 17 bases between. Written as DNA, the CDR3 is TGTGCCAGCACCCCAAGGACAAAACTGAATCAGCCCCAGCATTTT. This encodes CASTPRTKLNQPQHF.

This sequence joins TRBV7-8 and TRBJ2-6, with a possible D match to TRBD2 (6 bases). Trimming pared 1 base from V and 2 bases from J, leaving 9 bases between. The CDR3 sequence is 16 residues long. Germline values: CDR1 SGHVS, CDR2 FQNEAQ. The CDR3 sequence: CASSLGGGTGANVLTF. The CDR3 DNA is TGTGCCAGCAGCTTAGGTGGGGGGACTGGGGCCAACGTCCTGACTTTC.

The chain links TRBV18 to TRBJ2-7; D is perhaps TRBD2 (6 bases). From germline, CDR1 is KGHSH and CDR2 LQKENI. Trimming shortened V by 4 bases and J by 5 bases, and 12 bases separated the two germline ends. The CDR3 has 13 amino acids. The CDR3 bases are TGTGCCAGCTCACGCGCGGGGAAGAACGAGCAGTACTTC. Residues: CASSRAGKNEQYF.

The CDR3 region is CASSQEGTGITEAFF. CDR3 bases: TGCGCCAGCAGCCAAGAGGGGACAGGGATCACTGAAGCTTTCTTT. The chain couples TRBV4-1 to TRBJ1-1; 9 bases line up with TRBD1. Germline V gives CDR1 MGHRA, CDR2 YSYEKL. This CDR3 comprises 15 residues. The V segment lost 0 bases and the J segment 4 bases; nucleotides outside the gene matches: 3.

The rearrangement joins TRBV19 to TRBJ2-7; 8 bases line up with TRBD2. Germline lookup yields CDR1 LNHDA and CDR2 SQIVND (reference sequence). With V trimmed by 1 base and J by 3 bases, 8 bases remained unmatched. The CDR3 length is 16 residues. CDR3 in DNA: TGTGCCAGTAGTATAGGGAGGAGCGGGGGAATCTACGAGCAGTACTTC. Amino acids: CASSIGRSGGIYEQYF.